The 21 T cell receptor beta chains given below trace back to one sample, sequenced in a study of blood T cell repertoires in COVID-19. Libraries were prepared by immunoSEQ multiplex PCR; TCRdb keeps only in-frame clonotypes and omits some of them. The data contain some 73,000 clones, about 74% of them singletons. The sample consisted of peripheral blood. These receptors were taken from a man between 65 and 85 years old with COVID-19, enrolled during active disease.

The V and J genes are TRBV5-4 and TRBJ1-2; tentative D call: TRBD1 (5 bases). The CDR3 extends over 12 amino acids. In germline, CDR1 is SGHNT, CDR2 YYREEE (reference sequence). V lost 3 bases and J 5 bases, leaving 8 bases between the germline ends. The CDR3, as DNA: TGTGCCAGCAGCTCACGGGGGTATGGCTACACCTTC. Amino acids: CASSSRGYGYTF.

J is TRBJ2-3 and V is TRBV12-2; the D call of TRBD2 is as the table states it, not checked on the DNA. TRBV12-2 is given as a pseudogene. CDR3 length equals 13 residues. Written as DNA, the CDR3 is TGTGCGCCTTCGCGGGGCGGTACAGATACGCAGTATTTT. It encodes CAPSRGGTDTQYF.

This chain connects TRBV5-6 to TRBJ2-6, with 9 bases aligning to TRBD1. The ends lost 4 bases at V and 2 bases at J; junction bases unmatched: 10. The CDR3 has 18 amino acids. Germline values: CDR1 SGHDT, CDR2 YYEEEE. The CDR3 loop reads CASSAPGQGNAGANVLTF. DNA for the CDR3: TGTGCCAGCAGCGCCCCGGGACAGGGCAATGCTGGGGCCAACGTCCTGACTTTC.

The chain employs TRBV5-4 and TRBJ2-5, with 7 bases identical to TRBD1. CDR1 and CDR2 (germline): SGHNT, YYREEE (reference sequence). J gave up 2 bases and V 1 base, and 5 bases lay outside the gene matches. The CDR3 is 15 residues long. The CDR3 DNA follows: TGTGCCAGCAGCTTGAAAGGGGGCGGACAAGAGACCCAGTACTTC. Translated: CASSLKGGGQETQYF. Based on the CDR3 plus reference TRBV5-4 and TRBJ2-5, the full variable domain is ETGVTQSPTHLIKTRGQQVTLRCSSQSGHNTVSWYQQALGQGPQFIFQYYREEENGRGNFPPRFSGLQFPNYSSELNVNALELDDSALYLCASSLKGGGQETQYFGPGTRLLVL.

The V call is TRBV5-1, the J call TRBJ2-7; the match to TRBD2 covers 9 bases. Germline V gives CDR1 SGHRS, CDR2 YFSETQ. This CDR3 has 18 amino acids. Trimming at V came to 1 base and at J to 2 bases, leaving 13 bases not matched to a gene. CDR3 region: CASSLNRGTSGPTYEQYF. CDR3 DNA: TGCGCCAGCAGCTTGAACAGGGGTACTAGCGGGCCTACCTACGAGCAGTACTTC.

This rearrangement joins TRBV18 to TRBJ1-1; D possibly corresponds to TRBD1 (6 bases). The germline gives CDR1 KGHSH, CDR2 LQKENI. Between the trimmed V and J ends, which lost 0 bases and 0 bases, there was a span of 8 bases. There are 15 residues in the CDR3. The CDR3 DNA reads TGTGCCAGCTCACCACCGTCAGGGGTGAACACTGAAGCTTTCTTT. Translating gives CASSPPSGVNTEAFF.

The chain carries TRBV7-2 and TRBJ1-2; tentative D call: TRBD1 (5 bases). The germline gives CDR1 SGHTA, CDR2 FQGNSA. The V end lost 1 base, the J end lost 7 bases, and 10 bases lay between the germline ends. This CDR3 spans 13 amino acids. The CDR3 loop is CASSLDKGSGYTF. In DNA form, the CDR3 reads TGTGCCAGCAGCTTAGACAAGGGGTCTGGCTACACCTTC.

DNA of the CDR3: TGTGCCAGCAGCTTAGATGGACAGTCTCAAGAGACCCAGTACTTC. It codes for CASSLDGQSQETQYF. The chain joins TRBV11-3 to TRBJ2-5; tentatively, D is TRBD1 (6 bases). The CDR3 is 15 residues long. V was trimmed by 0 bases and J by 2 bases, leaving 10 bases between them. CDR1 and CDR2 (germline): SGHNT, YENEEA.

The chain uses TRBV7-3 and TRBJ2-6, with D tentatively TRBD1 (5 bases). V lost 4 bases, J lost 1 base, and 11 bases lay in between. CDR1 SGHTA and CDR2 FQGTGA come from the germline V gene. There are 16 residues in the CDR3. The CDR3 coding sequence is TGTGCCAGCAGCTCCCCAGGGAAATCTGGGGCCAACGTCCTGACTTTC. Amino acids: CASSSPGKSGANVLTF.

This clone has just a few counts. This chain joins TRBV7-8 and TRBJ2-4; 11 nucleotides line up with TRBD2. With V trimmed by 5 bases and J by 4 bases, 13 bases remained unmatched. The CDR3 has 18 residues. Looked up from germline, CDR1 is SGHVS and CDR2 is FQNEAQ. Written as DNA, the CDR3 is TGTGCCAGCAGCCCAGGGCATCTTAGCGGGAGGGTGAAAAACATTCAGTACTTC. It encodes CASSPGHLSGRVKNIQYF. Using reference TRBV7-8 and TRBJ2-4 for the parts outside the CDR3, the full variable domain is GAGVSQSPRYKVAKRGQDVALRCDPISGHVSLFWYQQALGQGPEFLTYFQNEAQLDKSGLPSDRFFAERPEGSVSTLKIQRTQQEDSAVYLCASSPGHLSGRVKNIQYFGAGTRLSVL.

This clone was recorded only once. The genes are TRBV15 and TRBJ2-5; 7 positions match TRBD2. The length of the CDR3 is 17 residues. Looked up from germline, CDR1 is LNHNV and CDR2 is YYDKDF (reference sequence). Losses at the gene ends were 0 bases for V and 0 bases for J; bases not matched to a gene: 7. CDR3 in DNA: TGTGCCACCAGCAGAGAGGTAGGGAGGGTGCACCAAGAGACCCAGTACTTC. It encodes CATSREVGRVHQETQYF.

This rearrangement joins TRBV28 to TRBJ1-1; D remains ambiguous. Germline V gives CDR1 MDHEN, CDR2 SYDVKM. Trimming pared 7 bases from V and 9 bases from J, leaving 12 bases between. This CDR3 comprises 11 residues. The CDR3 bases are TGTGCCAGCACCCTATCTAAGCAAGCTTTCTTT. Encoded protein: CASTLSKQAFF.

The chain employs TRBV3-1 (or the pseudogene TRBV3-2) and TRBJ1-5; the match to TRBD1 covers 10 bases. The ends lost 4 bases at V and 2 bases at J; junction bases unmatched: 2. The CDR3 is 15 residues long. Germline V gene sequence: CDR1 LGHDT, CDR2 YNNKEL (reference sequence). Written as DNA, the CDR3 is TGTGCCAGCAGCCTGACAGGGGGCGGCAATCAGCCCCAGCATTTT. The encoded protein is CASSLTGGGNQPQHF.

This chain uses TRBV28 with TRBJ1-1, with TRBD1 matching over 9 bases. Per the germline V gene, CDR1 is MDHEN and CDR2 is SYDVKM. The CDR3 totals 16 residues. The V and J ends lost 1 base and 0 bases, in that order; junction bases with no gene match: 3. In DNA, the CDR3 is TGTGCCAGCAGTTTATTCGGGACAGGGTTGAACACTGAAGCTTTCTTT. It codes for CASSLFGTGLNTEAFF.

This clone was counted only a few times. V and J are TRBV7-2 and TRBJ2-5; 7 bases map to TRBD2. Germline assignment: CDR1 SGHTA and CDR2 FQGNSA. This CDR3 spans 13 amino acids. J was trimmed by 3 bases and V by 5 bases; bases with no gene match: 3. As DNA, the CDR3 is TGTGCCAGCAGCAGGGACTATAAAGAGACCCAGTACTTC. Its translation: CASSRDYKETQYF.

The rearrangement uses TRBV25-1 and TRBJ2-1; 11 bases agree with TRBD1. Germline CDR1 and CDR2: MGHDK and SYGVNS. The trim removed 4 bases at V and 0 bases at J, leaving 8 bases unmatched. The CDR3 is 18 residues long. DNA of the CDR3: TGTGCCAGCAGTGCCCCGGGACAGGGGGGACTCTCCTACAATGAGCAGTTCTTC. Translated, it gives CASSAPGQGGLSYNEQFF.

In DNA form, the CDR3 reads TGCGCCAGCAGTCTCGGAGGGACAGGGGACTACGAGCAGTACTTC. It yields the protein CASSLGGTGDYEQYF. The rearrangement uses TRBV5-1 and TRBJ2-7; 10 bases are a match to TRBD1. With V trimmed by 5 bases and J by 3 bases, 8 bases remained unmatched. The germline gives CDR1 SGHRS, CDR2 YFSETQ. CDR3 length: 15 residues.

The sample holds one count of this clone. This chain uses TRBV6-5 with TRBJ1-1; perhaps TRBD1 as D (6 bases). This CDR3 contains 14 residues. Trimming took 7 bases from V and 0 from J, leaving 12 bases between them. CDR1 is MNHEY and CDR2 is SVGAGI in the germline V gene. The CDR3 reads CASTSTGLNTEAFF. CDR3 DNA sequence: TGTGCCAGCACTTCGACAGGACTGAACACTGAAGCTTTCTTT.

This rearrangement joins TRBV6-4 to TRBJ2-5, with TRBD1 identical over 11 bases. Looked up from germline, CDR1 is MRHNA and CDR2 is SNTAGT. J gave up 5 bases and V 6 bases, and 8 bases lay outside the gene matches. The CDR3 is made up of 15 amino acids. This chain's CDR3 is CASSAGQGAGETQYF. The CDR3 bases are TGTGCCAGCAGCGCTGGACAGGGGGCAGGGGAGACCCAGTACTTC.

The chain joins TRBV24-1 to TRBJ1-3; D is uncertain. CDR1 is KGHDR and CDR2 is SFDVKD in the germline V gene. V was clipped by 3 bases and J by 2 bases, with 4 bases between them. The CDR3 extends over 13 amino acids. Here the CDR3 reads CATSDAPGNTIYF. The CDR3 coding sequence is TGTGCCACCAGTGATGCGCCTGGAAACACCATATATTTT.

This chain connects TRBV30 to TRBJ2-7; 7 bases are a match to TRBD2. CDR3 length equals 14 residues. Looked up from germline, CDR1 is GTSNPN and CDR2 is SVGIG (reference sequence). Trimming at V came to 4 bases and at J to 6 bases, leaving 12 bases not matched to a gene. CDR3 nucleotides: TGTGCCTGGATACGCCGGGAGGCCATTGGCGAGCAGTACTTC. Translation: CAWIRREAIGEQYF.